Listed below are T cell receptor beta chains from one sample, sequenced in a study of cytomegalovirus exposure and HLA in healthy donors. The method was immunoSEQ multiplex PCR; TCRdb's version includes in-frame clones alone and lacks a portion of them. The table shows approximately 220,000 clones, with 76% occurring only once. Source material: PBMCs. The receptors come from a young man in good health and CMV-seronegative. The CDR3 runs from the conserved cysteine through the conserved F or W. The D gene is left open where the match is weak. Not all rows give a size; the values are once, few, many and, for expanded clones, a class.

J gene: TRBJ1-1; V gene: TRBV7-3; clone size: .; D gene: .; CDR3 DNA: TGTGCCAGCAGCCCCGAGCCGCGGAGATTGAACACTGAAGCTTTCTTT; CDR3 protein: CASSPEPRRLNTEAFF
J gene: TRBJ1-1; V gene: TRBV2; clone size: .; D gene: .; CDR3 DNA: TGTGCCAGCAGTGGACTAGGGTTCTCCCTAATGGGCACTGAAGCTTTCTTT; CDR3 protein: CASSGLGFSLMGTEAFF
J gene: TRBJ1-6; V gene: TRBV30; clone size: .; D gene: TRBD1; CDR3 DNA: TGTGCCTGGGAACAGGGGCACTCCTATAATTCACCCCTCCACTTT; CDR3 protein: CAWEQGHSYNSPLHF
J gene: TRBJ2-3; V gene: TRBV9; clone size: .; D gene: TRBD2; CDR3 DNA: TGTGCCAGCAGCGTAGGTACTAGCGGGAGGAGTATGACAGATACGCAGTATTTT; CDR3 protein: CASSVGTSGRSMTDTQYF
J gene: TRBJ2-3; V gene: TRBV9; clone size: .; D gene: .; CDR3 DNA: TGTGCCAGCAGCGTATTAAACACAGATACGCAGTATTTT; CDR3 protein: CASSVLNTDTQYF
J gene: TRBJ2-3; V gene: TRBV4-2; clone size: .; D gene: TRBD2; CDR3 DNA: TGTGCCAGCAGCCACCAAGCGGGAGGGCCTCAAGATACGCAGTATTTT; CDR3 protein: CASSHQAGGPQDTQYF
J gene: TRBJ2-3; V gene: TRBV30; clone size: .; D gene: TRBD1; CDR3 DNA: TGTGCCTGGAGTGCCTTCGGACAGGGCTGGACAGATACGCAGTATTTT; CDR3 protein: CAWSAFGQGWTDTQYF
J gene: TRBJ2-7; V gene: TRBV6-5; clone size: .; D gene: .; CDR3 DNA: TGTGCCAGCAGTTACTCGGGCCGTACCTACGAGCAGTACTTC; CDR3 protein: CASSYSGRTYEQYF
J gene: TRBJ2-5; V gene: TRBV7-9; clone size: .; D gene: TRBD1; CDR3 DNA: TGTGCCAGCAGCCCGGGACAGGGGCTAGAGACCCAGTACTTC; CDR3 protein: CASSPGQGLETQYF
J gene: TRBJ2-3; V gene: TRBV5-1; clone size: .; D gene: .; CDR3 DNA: TGCGCCAGCAGCTTGGCCAGCGGCACAGATACGCAGTATTTT; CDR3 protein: CASSLASGTDTQYF
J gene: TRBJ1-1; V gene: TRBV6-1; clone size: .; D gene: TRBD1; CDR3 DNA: TGTGCCAGCAGTCCCAGACAGGGGGCGAACACTGAAGCTTTCTTT; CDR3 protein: CASSPRQGANTEAFF
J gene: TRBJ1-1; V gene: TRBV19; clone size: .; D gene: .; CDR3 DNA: TGTGCCAGTAGTATAGTGGCAGAAGGAGCTGAAGCTTTCTTT; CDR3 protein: CASSIVAEGAEAFF
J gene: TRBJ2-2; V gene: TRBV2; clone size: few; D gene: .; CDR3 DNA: TGTGCCAGCAGTGATTCCCCCAACAGGGCCCCGAACACCGGGGAGCTGTTTTTT; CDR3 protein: CASSDSPNRAPNTGELFF
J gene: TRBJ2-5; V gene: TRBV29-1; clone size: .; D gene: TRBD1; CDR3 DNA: TGCAGCGTTGAAGATCTGGGACAGGGTTACCAAGAGACCCAGTACTTC; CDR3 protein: CSVEDLGQGYQETQYF
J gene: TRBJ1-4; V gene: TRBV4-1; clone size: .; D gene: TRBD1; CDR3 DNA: TGCGCCAGCAGCTTAACTGACAGGGGACTTGAAAAACTGTTTTTT; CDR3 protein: CASSLTDRGLEKLFF
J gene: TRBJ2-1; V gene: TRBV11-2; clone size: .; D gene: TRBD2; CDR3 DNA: TGTGCCAGCAGCTCCGAAGGTAGCGGGAGGAGCGATGAGCAGTTCTTC; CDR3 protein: CASSSEGSGRSDEQFF
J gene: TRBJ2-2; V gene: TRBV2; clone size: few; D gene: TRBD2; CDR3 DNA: TGTGCCAGCAGGGCGGGCTTAGCGGGAAGCACCGGGGAGCTGTTTTTT; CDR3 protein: CASRAGLAGSTGELFF
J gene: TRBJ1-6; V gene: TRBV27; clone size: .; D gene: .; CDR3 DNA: TGTGCCAGCAGTGATGGGACAACTCTTCCCCTCCACTTT; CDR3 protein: CASSDGTTLPLHF
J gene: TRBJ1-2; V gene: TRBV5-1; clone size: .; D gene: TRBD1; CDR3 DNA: TGCGCCAGCAGCCCTAACCCGGGACAGATAGATGGCTACACCTTC; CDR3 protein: CASSPNPGQIDGYTF
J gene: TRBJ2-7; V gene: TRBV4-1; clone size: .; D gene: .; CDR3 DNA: TGCGCCAGCAGCCAAGAACTCGCGGCAGGGCGCGAGCAGTACTTC; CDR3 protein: CASSQELAAGREQYF
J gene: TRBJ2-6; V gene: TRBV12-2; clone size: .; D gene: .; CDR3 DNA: TGTGCAAGTCGCCGGGACAGCAGACCCTCTGGGGCCAACGTCCTGACTTTC; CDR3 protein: CASRRDSRPSGANVLTF
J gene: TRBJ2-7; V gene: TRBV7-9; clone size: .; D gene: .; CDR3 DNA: TGTGCCAGCAGCTTGGGGCTTACGGGTGAGCAGTACTTC; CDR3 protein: CASSLGLTGEQYF
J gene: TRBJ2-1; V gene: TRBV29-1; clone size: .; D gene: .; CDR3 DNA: TGCAGCGTCTCAGGTGGGTTGGTGGAGCAGTTCTTC; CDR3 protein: CSVSGGLVEQFF
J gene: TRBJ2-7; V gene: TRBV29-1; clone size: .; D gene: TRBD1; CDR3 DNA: TGCAGCGTGTGGGGGGGACAGGGGAAGGACGAGCAGTACTTC; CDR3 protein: CSVWGGQGKDEQYF
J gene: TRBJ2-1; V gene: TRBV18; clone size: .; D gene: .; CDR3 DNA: TGTGCCAGCTCACCAAAGGGGCAATACAATGAGCAGTTCTTC; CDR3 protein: CASSPKGQYNEQFF
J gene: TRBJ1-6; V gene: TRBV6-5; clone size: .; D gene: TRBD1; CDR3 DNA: TGTGCCAGCAGTTACCCGGGGACAGGGGGTCCCGGGCCCCTCCACTTT; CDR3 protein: CASSYPGTGGPGPLHF
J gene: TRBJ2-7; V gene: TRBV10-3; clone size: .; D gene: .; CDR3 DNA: TGTGCCATCAGTGAGTCGATTCTGCTGGGCCCAGAGAAGATAGTCTACGAGCAGTACTTC; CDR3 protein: CAISESILLGPEKIVYEQYF
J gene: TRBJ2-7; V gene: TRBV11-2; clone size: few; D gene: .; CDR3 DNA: TGTGCCAGCAGCGACGGGGGACTGAGATACGAGCAGTACTTC; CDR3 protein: CASSDGGLRYEQYF
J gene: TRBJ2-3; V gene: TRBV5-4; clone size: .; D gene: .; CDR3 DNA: TGTGCCAGCAGCTTTCCAGACACAGATACGCAGTATTTT; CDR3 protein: CASSFPDTDTQYF
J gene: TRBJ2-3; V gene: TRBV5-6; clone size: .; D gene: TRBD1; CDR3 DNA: TGTGCCAGCAGCCCGGGACAGATACGCACAGATACGCAGTATTTT; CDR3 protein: CASSPGQIRTDTQYF
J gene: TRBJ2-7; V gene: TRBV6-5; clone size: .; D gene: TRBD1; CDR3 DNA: TGTGCCAGCAGGGGGGACAGCTCCTACGAGCAGTACTTC; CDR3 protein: CASRGDSSYEQYF
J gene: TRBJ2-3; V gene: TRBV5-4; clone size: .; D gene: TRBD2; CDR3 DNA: TGTGCCAGCAGCTTGGGGGGACTACTACGTGACACAGATACGCAGTATTTT; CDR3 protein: CASSLGGLLRDTDTQYF
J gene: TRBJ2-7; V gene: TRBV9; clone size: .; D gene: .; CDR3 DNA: TGTGCCAGCAGCGTAGATGTCAACTCCTACGAGCAGTACTTC; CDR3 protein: CASSVDVNSYEQYF
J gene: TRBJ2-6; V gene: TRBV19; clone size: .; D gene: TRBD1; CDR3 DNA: TGTGCCAGTAACTGGGACAGGGGGACTGGGGCCAACGTCCTGACTTTC; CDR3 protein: CASNWDRGTGANVLTF
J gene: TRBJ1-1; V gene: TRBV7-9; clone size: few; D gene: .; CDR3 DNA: TGTGCCAGCAGCTTAAATTCGTGGGGGGGGATGAACACTGAAGCTTTCTTT; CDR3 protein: CASSLNSWGGMNTEAFF
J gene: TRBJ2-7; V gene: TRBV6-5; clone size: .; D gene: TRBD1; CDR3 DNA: TGTGCCAGCAGAGACCGGGACAGGGAGGACGAGCAGTACTTC; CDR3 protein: CASRDRDREDEQYF
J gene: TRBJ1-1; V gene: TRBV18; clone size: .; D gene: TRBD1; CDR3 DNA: TGTGCCAGCTCACCAAGGACAGGGTCGGAAGCTTTCTTT; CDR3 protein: CASSPRTGSEAFF
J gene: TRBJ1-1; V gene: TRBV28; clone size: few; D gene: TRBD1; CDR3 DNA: TGTGCCAGCAGTTCGACAGGGCCGGCCACTGAAGCTTTCTTT; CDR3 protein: CASSSTGPATEAFF
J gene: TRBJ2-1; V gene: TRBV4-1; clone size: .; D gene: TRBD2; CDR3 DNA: TGCGCCAGCAGCTCGAGCTCTAGCGGGGGGGGGCATGAGCAGTTCTTC; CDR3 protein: CASSSSSSGGGHEQFF
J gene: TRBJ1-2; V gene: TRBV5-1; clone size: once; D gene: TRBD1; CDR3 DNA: TGCGCCAGCAGCACCACAGGGGATAGTGGGTATGGCTACACCTTC; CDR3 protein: CASSTTGDSGYGYTF
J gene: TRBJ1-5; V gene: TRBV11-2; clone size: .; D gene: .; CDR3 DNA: TGTGCCAGCAGCTTAGGTCACACGGAGAATCAGCCCCAGCATTTT; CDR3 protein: CASSLGHTENQPQHF
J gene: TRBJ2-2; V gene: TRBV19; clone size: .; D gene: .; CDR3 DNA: TGTGCCAGTAGTATGCCTCGGGGATCCGAAACCCCCGGGGAGCTGTTTTTT; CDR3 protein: CASSMPRGSETPGELFF
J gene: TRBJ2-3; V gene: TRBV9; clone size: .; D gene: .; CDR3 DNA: TGTGCCAGCAGCGGTAGAGGGCTCTACACAGATACGCAGTATTTT; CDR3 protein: CASSGRGLYTDTQYF
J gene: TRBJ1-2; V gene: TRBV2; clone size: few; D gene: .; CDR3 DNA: TGTGCCAGCAGTGAAGCGCTTTGGCCTCCCGGCTACACCTTC; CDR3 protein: CASSEALWPPGYTF
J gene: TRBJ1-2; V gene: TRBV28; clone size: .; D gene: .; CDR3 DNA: TGTGCCAGCAGTTTATCACCCCAGTTCTATGGCTACACCTTC; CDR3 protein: CASSLSPQFYGYTF